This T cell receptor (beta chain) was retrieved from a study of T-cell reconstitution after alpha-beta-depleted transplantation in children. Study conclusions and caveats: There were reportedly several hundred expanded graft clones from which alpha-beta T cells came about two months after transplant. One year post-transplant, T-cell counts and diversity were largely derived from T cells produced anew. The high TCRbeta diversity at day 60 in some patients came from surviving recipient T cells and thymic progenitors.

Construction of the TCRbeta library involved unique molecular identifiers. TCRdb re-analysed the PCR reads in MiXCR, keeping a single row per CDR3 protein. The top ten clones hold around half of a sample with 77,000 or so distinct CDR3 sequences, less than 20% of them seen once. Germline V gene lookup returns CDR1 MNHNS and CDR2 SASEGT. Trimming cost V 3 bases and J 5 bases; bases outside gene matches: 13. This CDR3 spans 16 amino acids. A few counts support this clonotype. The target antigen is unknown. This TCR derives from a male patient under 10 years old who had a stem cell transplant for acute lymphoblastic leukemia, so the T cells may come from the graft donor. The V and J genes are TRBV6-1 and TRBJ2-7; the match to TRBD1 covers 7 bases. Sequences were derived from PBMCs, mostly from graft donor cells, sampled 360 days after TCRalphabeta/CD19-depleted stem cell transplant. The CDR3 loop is CASSEYRSGGDNEQYF. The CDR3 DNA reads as TGTGCCAGCAGTGAGTATAGGTCAGGGGGTGACAACGAGCAGTACTTC.